The T cell receptor beta chain described here comes from a study of shared T cell receptors in the human thymus. Produced via immunoSEQ multiplex PCR; TCRdb's table is partial and in-frame only. The table shows roughly 500,000 clones, with around three quarters occurring only once. Between the trimmed V and J ends, which lost 3 bases and 3 bases, there was a span of 14 bases. CDR1 and CDR2 (germline): LNHDA, SQIVND (reference sequence). The CDR3 is made up of 15 amino acids. The data also belong to a second study, concerning human thymus T cells.

The sequence was obtained from a boy younger than two with a congenital heart defect. This sequence joins TRBV19 and TRBJ1-2, with D possibly being TRBD1 (5 bases). The sample comprised thymocytes. The CDR3 DNA reads as TGTGCCAGTAGTATGCGATTCGACAGATACTATGGCTACACCTTC. Translated, it gives CASSMRFDRYYGYTF.